Listed here is a single T cell receptor (beta chain). Its antigen remains unidentified. This CDR3 has 18 amino acids. Germline V gene sequence: CDR1 SGHDN, CDR2 FVKESK. With 4 bases clipped from V and 2 bases from J, the junction kept 10 bases outside the gene matches. The sample comes from a study of CD8+ T cells in alopecia areata. About the study: The authors scored treated patients' severity by affected scalp percentage. Study outcomes and limitations: In scalp samples, resident alphabeta T cells of normal skin are also sequenced. Many expanded lesional clones persisted in scalp and blood during tofacitinib treatment.

Following RNA extraction, reverse transcription yielded cDNA that acted as the sequencing template. Clones were sequenced by immunoSEQ multiplex PCR, and TCRdb holds only the in-frame ones, with some missing. Of about 87,000 clones in the sample, over 70% were seen once. Treatment here: oral pan-JAK inhibitor, 5-10 mg twice daily. It was from PBMCs that CD4+ and CD8+ T cells were sorted. This TCR came from a human donor with alopecia areata. The specimen comprised CD8+ T cells sorted from blood, sampled at week 44, from a patient treated with tofacitinib. The V and J genes are TRBV14 and TRBJ2-2, with 10 bases that match TRBD2. CDR3: CASSPTSGETPNTGELFF. CDR3 nucleotides: TGTGCCAGCAGCCCTACTAGCGGGGAAACCCCCAACACCGGGGAGCTGTTTTTT.